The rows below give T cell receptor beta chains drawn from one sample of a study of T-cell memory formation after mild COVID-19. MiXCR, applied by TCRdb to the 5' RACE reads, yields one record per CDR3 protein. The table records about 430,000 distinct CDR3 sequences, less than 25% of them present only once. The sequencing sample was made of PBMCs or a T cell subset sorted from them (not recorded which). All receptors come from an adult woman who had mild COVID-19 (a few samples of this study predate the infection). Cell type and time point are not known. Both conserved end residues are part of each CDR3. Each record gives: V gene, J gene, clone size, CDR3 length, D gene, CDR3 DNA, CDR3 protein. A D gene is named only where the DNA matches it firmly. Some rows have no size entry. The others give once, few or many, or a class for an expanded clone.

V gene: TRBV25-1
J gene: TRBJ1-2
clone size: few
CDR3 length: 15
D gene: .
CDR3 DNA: TGTGCCAGCAGTGAACTTAACTTCGAGGGAATGGGCTACACCTTC
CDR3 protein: CASSELNFEGMGYTF

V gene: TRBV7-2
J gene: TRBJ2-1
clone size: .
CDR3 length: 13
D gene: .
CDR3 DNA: TGTGCCAGCAGCTTACAGTACTACAATGAGCAGTTCTTC
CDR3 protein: CASSLQYYNEQFF

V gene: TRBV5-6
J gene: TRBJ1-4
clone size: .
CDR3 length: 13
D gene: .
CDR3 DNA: TGTGCCAGCAGCGACGGGATTCGAGAAAAACTGTTTTTT
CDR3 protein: CASSDGIREKLFF

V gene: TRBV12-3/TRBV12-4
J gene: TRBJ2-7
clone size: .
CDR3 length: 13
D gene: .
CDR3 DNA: TGTGCCAGCAGAGCGGACAGTTTCTACGAGCAGTACTTC
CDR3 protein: CASRADSFYEQYF

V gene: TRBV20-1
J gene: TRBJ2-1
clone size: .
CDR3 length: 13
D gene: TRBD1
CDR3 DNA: TGCAGTGCTAACGGACAGGGCTACAATGAGCAGTTCTTC
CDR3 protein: CSANGQGYNEQFF

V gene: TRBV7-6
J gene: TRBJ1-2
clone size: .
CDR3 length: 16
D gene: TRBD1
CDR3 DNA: TGTGCCCTCTACCCGGCAGGGACAGGGGGGTCCGATGGCTACACCTTC
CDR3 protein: CALYPAGTGGSDGYTF

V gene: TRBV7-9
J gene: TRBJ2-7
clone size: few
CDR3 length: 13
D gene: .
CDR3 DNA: TGTGCCAGCAGCTTCGGCAGGGGTAGCGAGCAGTACTTC
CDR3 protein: CASSFGRGSEQYF

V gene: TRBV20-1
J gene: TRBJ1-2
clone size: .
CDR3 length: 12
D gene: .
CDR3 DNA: TGCAGTGCTAGCTTTCAGGACTATGGCTACACCTTC
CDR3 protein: CSASFQDYGYTF

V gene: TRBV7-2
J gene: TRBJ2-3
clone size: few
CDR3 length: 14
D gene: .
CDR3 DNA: TGTGCCAGCAGCTTAGCGGCCGGGCGGGATACGCAGTATTTT
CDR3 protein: CASSLAAGRDTQYF

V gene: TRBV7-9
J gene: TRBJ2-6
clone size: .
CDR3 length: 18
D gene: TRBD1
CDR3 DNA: TGTGCCAGCAGAAGGGTGGTGGGACAGGCGCCTTCCGGAGCCGTCCTGACTTTC
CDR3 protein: CASRRVVGQAPSGAVLTF

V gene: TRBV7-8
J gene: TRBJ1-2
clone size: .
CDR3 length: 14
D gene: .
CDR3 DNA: TGTGCCAGCAGCTTAGATCGGTGGACGTATGGCTACACCTTC
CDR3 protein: CASSLDRWTYGYTF

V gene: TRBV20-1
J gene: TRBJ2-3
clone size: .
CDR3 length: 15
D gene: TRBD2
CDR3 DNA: TGCAGTGCTAGACGCGGGACTACGGGAGCAGATACGCAGTATTTT
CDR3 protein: CSARRGTTGADTQYF

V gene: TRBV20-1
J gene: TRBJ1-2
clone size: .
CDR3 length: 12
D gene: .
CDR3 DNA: TGCAGTGCTCCTCCGCCTTCCCAGGGCTACACCTTC
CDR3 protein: CSAPPPSQGYTF

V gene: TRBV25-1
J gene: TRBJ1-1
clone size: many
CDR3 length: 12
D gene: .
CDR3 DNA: TGTGCCAGCAGTGCAGCGACAGGCGGAGCTTTCTTT
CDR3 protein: CASSAATGGAFF

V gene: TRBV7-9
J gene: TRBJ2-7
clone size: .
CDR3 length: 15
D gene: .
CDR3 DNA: TGTGCCAGCAGCACCGGGACCGTGGAATCCTACGAGCAGTACTTC
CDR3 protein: CASSTGTVESYEQYF

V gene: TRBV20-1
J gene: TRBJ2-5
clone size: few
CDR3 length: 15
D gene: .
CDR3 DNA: TGCAGTGCTAGCAGGGCGTCAACCGCCCGGGAGACCCAGTACTTC
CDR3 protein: CSASRASTARETQYF

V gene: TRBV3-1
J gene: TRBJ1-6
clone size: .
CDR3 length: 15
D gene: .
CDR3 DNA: TGTGCCAGCAGCGGAAGTGGGACCCTAAATTCACCCCTCCACTTT
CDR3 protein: CASSGSGTLNSPLHF

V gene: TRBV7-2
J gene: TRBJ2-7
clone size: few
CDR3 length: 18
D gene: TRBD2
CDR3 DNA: TGTGCCAGCAGCTTAGCGCTGGGTAGCGGGGGCCGTTCCTACGAGCAGTACTTC
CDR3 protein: CASSLALGSGGRSYEQYF

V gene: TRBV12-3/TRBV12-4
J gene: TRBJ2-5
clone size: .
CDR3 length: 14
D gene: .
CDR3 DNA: TGTGCCAGCAGGCCGTCTAGCGTTATAGGGACCCAGTACTTC
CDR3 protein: CASRPSSVIGTQYF

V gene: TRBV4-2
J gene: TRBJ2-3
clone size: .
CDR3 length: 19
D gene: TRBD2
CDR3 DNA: TGTGCCAGCAGCCAAGAAGTAGCGGGGGGGGTCGTTAGCACAGATACGCAGTATTTT
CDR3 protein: CASSQEVAGGVVSTDTQYF

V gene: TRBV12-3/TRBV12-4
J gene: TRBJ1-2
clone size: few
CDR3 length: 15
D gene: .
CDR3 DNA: TGTGCCAGCAGTTTGGCTAAACAGGCGGCGCGGGGCTACACCTTC
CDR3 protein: CASSLAKQAARGYTF

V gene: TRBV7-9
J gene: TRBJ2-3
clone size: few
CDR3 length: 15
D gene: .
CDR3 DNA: TGTGCCAGCAGCGGGCGACATACCCCCACAGATACGCAGTATTTT
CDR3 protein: CASSGRHTPTDTQYF

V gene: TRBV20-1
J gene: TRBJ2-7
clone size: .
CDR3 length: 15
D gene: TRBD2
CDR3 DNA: TGCAGTGCTAGAGATGGCAACGGGACTAGCTACGAGCAGTACTTC
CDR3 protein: CSARDGNGTSYEQYF

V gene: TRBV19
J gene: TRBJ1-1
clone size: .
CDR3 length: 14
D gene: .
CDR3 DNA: TGTGCCAGTACTTCCTTCGTGGGAAGTACTGAAGCTTTCTTT
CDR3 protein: CASTSFVGSTEAFF

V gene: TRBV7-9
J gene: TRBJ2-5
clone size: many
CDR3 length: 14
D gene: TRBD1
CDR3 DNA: TGTGCCAGCAGCTCGGACAGGGATGGGGAGACCCAGTACTTC
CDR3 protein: CASSSDRDGETQYF

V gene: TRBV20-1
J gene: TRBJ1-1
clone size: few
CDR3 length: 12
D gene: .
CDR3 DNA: TGCATCTGCCGGGACACTAACACTGAAGCTTTCTTT
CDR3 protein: CICRDTNTEAFF

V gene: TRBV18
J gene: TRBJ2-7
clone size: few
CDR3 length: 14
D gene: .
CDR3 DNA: TGTGCCAGCTCACCCCGGGAAACCTCCTACGAGCAGTACTTC
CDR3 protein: CASSPRETSYEQYF

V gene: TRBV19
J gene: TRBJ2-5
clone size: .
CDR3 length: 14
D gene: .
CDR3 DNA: TGTGCCAGTAGAACCTCGGAAGGGGGGAAGACCCAGTACTTC
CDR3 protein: CASRTSEGGKTQYF

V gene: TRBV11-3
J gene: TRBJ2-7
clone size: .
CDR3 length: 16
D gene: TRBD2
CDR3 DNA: TGTGCCAGCAACGGACTAGCGGGGCTAAGCTCCTACGAGCAGTACTTC
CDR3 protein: CASNGLAGLSSYEQYF

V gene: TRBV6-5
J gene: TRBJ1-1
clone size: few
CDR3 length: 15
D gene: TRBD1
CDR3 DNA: TGTGCCAGCAGTTACGGCGACAGGGCGAACACTGAAGCTTTCTTT
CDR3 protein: CASSYGDRANTEAFF

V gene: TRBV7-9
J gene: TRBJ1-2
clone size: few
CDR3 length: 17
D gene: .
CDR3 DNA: TGTGCCAGCAGCTTAGCTGTCCTGCCCTCTGATGCTTATGGCTACACCTTC
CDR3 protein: CASSLAVLPSDAYGYTF

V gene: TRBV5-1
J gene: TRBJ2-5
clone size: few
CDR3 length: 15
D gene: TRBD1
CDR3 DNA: TGCGCCAGCAGCTCCGGACAGGGGGCAGGGGAGACCCAGTACTTC
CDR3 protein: CASSSGQGAGETQYF

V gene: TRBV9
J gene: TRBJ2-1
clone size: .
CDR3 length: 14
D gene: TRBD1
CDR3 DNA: TGTGCCAGCACCCAGGGGGGACAGGGGGTTGAGCAGTTCTTC
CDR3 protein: CASTQGGQGVEQFF

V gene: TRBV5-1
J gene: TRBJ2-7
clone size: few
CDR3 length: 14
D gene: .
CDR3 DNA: TGCGCCAGCCAAAGCGGAACCGACTCCTACGAGCAGTACTTC
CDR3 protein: CASQSGTDSYEQYF

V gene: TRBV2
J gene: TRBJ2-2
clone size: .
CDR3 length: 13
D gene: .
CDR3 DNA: TGTGCCAGCTGCCTAGCGAGCACCGGGGAGCTGTTTTTT
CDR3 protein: CASCLASTGELFF

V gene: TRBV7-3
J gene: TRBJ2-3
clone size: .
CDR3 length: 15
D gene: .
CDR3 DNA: TGTGCCAGCAACCCCCAAGGAGCTAGCACAGATACGCAGTATTTT
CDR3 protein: CASNPQGASTDTQYF

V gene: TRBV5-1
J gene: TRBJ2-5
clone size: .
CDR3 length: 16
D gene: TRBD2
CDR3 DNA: TGCGCCAGCAGCTTGGAAGGGACTCATCGGGAGGGGACCCAGTACTTC
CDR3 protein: CASSLEGTHREGTQYF

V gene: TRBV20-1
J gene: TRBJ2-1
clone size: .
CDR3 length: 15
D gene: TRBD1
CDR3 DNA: TGCAGTGCTAGAGGGACAGGGGGCTCCTACAATGAGCAGTTCTTC
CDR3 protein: CSARGTGGSYNEQFF

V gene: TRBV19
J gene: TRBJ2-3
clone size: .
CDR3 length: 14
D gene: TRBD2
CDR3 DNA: TGTGCCAGTACCAGGACTAGCGGGACAGATACGCAGTATTTT
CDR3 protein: CASTRTSGTDTQYF

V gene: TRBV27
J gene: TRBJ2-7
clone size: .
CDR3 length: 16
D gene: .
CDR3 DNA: TGTGCCAGCAGTCACAAAGGGACCCACACCGGGATGGAGCAGTACTTC
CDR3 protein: CASSHKGTHTGMEQYF

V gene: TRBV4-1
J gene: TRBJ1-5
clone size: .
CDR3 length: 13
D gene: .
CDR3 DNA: TGCGCCAGCAGCCAAGATACCTGGCAGCCCCAGCATTTT
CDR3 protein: CASSQDTWQPQHF

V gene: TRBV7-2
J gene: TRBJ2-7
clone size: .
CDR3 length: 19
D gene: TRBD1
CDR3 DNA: TGTGCCAGCAGCTTAGCTACCCCCCCGGGACAGGGAGGGGGCTACGAGCAGTACTTC
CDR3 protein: CASSLATPPGQGGGYEQYF

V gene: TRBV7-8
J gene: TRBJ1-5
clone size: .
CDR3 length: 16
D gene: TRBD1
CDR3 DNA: TGTGCCAGCAGCTTAGCGTCAGGACAGGGATGGAAGCCCCAGCATTTT
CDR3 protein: CASSLASGQGWKPQHF

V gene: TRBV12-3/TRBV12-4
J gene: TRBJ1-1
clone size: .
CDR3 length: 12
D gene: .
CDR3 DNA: TGTGCCAGCAGTTTTGGAACAGGCCCAGCTTTCTTT
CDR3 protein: CASSFGTGPAFF

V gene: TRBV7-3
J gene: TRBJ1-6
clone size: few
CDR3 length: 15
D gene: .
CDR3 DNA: TGTGCCAGCAGCTTAACCAGCCAAAATAATTCACCCCTCCACTTT
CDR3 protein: CASSLTSQNNSPLHF

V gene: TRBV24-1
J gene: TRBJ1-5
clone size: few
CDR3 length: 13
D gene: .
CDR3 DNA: TGTGCCACCAGTGAGCGGCTTAATCAGCCCCAGCATTTT
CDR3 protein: CATSERLNQPQHF

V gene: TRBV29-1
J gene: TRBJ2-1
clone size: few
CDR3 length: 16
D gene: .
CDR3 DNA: TGCAGCGTTGATAGCAGATGGACCCGGACGGGGAATGAGCAGTTCTTC
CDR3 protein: CSVDSRWTRTGNEQFF

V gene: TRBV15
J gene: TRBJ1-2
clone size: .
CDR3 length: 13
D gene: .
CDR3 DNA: TGTGCCACCAGCATTCCCGGGCCCGGGGGCTACACCTTC
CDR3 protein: CATSIPGPGGYTF

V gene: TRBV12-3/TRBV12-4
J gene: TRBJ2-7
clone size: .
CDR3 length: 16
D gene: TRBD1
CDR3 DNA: TGTGCCAGCAGTGCAGAACAGGGGGTAGGCTCCTACGAGCAGTACTTC
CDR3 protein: CASSAEQGVGSYEQYF

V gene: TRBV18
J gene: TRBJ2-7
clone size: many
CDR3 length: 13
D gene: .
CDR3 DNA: TGTGCCAGCTCTCCCGGGACACTCTACGAGCAGTACTTC
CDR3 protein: CASSPGTLYEQYF

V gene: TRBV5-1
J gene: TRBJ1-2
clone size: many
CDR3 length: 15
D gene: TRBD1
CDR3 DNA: TGCGCCAGCAGCTTGGGGACAGGAGCTAACTATGGCTACACCTTC
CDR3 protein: CASSLGTGANYGYTF

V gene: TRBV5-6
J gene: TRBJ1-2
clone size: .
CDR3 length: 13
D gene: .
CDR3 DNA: TGTGCCAGCAGCCATACAGGGCTCTATGGCTACACCTTC
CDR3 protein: CASSHTGLYGYTF